The 21 T cell receptor beta chains listed next were all sequenced from one sample in a study of T cell responses to AZD1222 COVID-19 vaccine. The method was immunoSEQ multiplex PCR; TCRdb's version includes in-frame clones alone and lacks a portion of them. The profile shows about 100,000 clones, 85% to 90% of them singletons. Sample: peripheral blood, taken on day 0 of AZD1222 vaccination. The receptors were sampled from an adult in good health.

The chain joins TRBV5-4 to TRBJ1-5; D is uncertain. The germline gives CDR1 SGHNT, CDR2 YYREEE (reference sequence). The CDR3 has 20 amino acids. V was cut by 2 bases and J by 0 bases, with 24 bases left in between. The CDR3 sequence is CASSLERQPTREYSNQPQHF. The CDR3 DNA reads as TGTGCCAGCAGCTTAGAGCGGCAGCCTACAAGGGAATATAGCAATCAGCCCCAGCATTTT.

The chain is built from TRBV5-4 and TRBJ2-1; 11 bases align to TRBD2. CDR1 is SGHNT and CDR2 is YYREEE in the germline V gene (reference sequence). CDR3 length: 16 amino acids. Trimming took 0 bases from V and 6 from J; bases not matched to a gene: 5. The CDR3, as DNA: TGTGCCAGCAGCTTGGTGCTTACTAGCGGGAGCAATGAGCAGTTCTTC. Amino acid sequence: CASSLVLTSGSNEQFF. Supplemented by reference TRBV5-4 and TRBJ2-1, the full variable domain reads ETGVTQSPTHLIKTRGQQVTLRCSSQSGHNTVSWYQQALGQGPQFIFQYYREEENGRGNFPPRFSGLQFPNYSSELNVNALELDDSALYLCASSLVLTSGSNEQFFGPGTRLTVL.

The rearrangement links TRBV28 to TRBJ2-7, with D unresolved. The CDR3 sequence is 18 residues long. The V gene lost 2 bases and the J gene lost 3 bases, with 23 bases spanning the gap. The germline CDR1 and CDR2 sequences are MDHEN and SYDVKM. CDR3 DNA sequence: TGTGCCAGCAGTTTAATATCCCCTCCAACGGCTTCGGTCTACGAGCAGTACTTC. Its translation is CASSLISPPTASVYEQYF.

The V and J genes are TRBV2 and TRBJ2-7; possible D gene TRBD1, 6 bases. V dropped 6 bases and J dropped 5 bases, with 23 bases sitting between them. The CDR3 covers 16 residues. In germline, CDR1 is SNHLY, CDR2 FYNNEI. The CDR3: CASRTGLNRVRNEQYF. The CDR3 DNA sequence: TGTGCCAGCAGGACGGGGCTCAACAGGGTGAGAAACGAGCAGTACTTC.

The chain is built from TRBV4-1 and TRBJ1-1; D remains unclear. Per germline, CDR1 MGHRA and CDR2 YSYEKL. The CDR3 length is 14 residues. Trimming cost V 7 bases and J 3 bases, with 15 bases left between them. The CDR3 loop is CASMVILADTEAFF. In nucleotides, the CDR3 is TGCGCCAGCATGGTGATCCTGGCGGACACTGAAGCTTTCTTT.

This sequence joins TRBV7-7 and TRBJ2-1; no definite D call. V gave up 1 base and J gave up 6 bases, with 7 bases separating them. CDR1 is SSHAT, CDR2 FNYEAQ, per germline (reference sequence). The CDR3 extends over 13 amino acids. The CDR3 sequence: CASSLGTSNEQFF. Written as DNA, the CDR3 is TGTGCCAGCAGCTTAGGTACGAGCAATGAGCAGTTCTTC.

For the CDR3, the DNA is TGTGCCAGCAGCTTACAGGGGGCGGGAGAGACCCAGTACTTC. Translation: CASSLQGAGETQYF. The chain joins TRBV7-2 to TRBJ2-5; TRBD1 matches at 8 bases. The germline V gene has CDR1 SGHTA and CDR2 FQGNSA. The CDR3 spans 14 residues. V dropped 2 bases and J dropped 4; count of bases not matched to a gene: 3.

The chain has TRBV4-3 and TRBJ1-2; tentatively, D is TRBD1 (5 bases). V lost 1 base to trimming and J lost 3 bases, with 12 bases between them. The germline V gene has CDR1 LGHNA and CDR2 YSLEER. There are 15 residues in the CDR3. This CDR3 reads CASSQGLRVDYGYTF. In nucleotides, the CDR3 is TGCGCCAGCAGCCAAGGCCTCAGGGTAGACTATGGCTACACCTTC.

V and J are TRBV28 and TRBJ1-2; D is unclear. This CDR3 comprises 12 residues. With 3 bases removed from V and 8 bases from J, the gap between germline ends came to 10 bases. Per the germline V gene, CDR1 is MDHEN and CDR2 is SYDVKM. CDR3 amino acids: CASSLAQIGYTF. CDR3 bases: TGTGCCAGCAGTTTGGCGCAGATAGGCTACACCTTC.

The chain recombines TRBV4-1 with TRBJ2-7; D not resolved. Trimming removed 3 bases from V and 0 bases from J, with 9 bases in between. Germline V CDR1 and CDR2: MGHRA, YSYEKL. The CDR3 is 14 residues long. The CDR3 DNA reads as TGCGCCAGCAGCCAGGCACCAACCTCCTACGAGCAGTACTTC. This codes for CASSQAPTSYEQYF.

The chain has TRBV7-2 and TRBJ1-2; tentative D call: TRBD1 (6 bases). Germline V lookup: CDR1 SGHTA, CDR2 FQGNSA. This CDR3 contains 14 residues. Trimming pared 5 bases from V and 5 bases from J, leaving 15 bases between. The CDR3, as DNA: TGTGCCAGCAGCGTAGGGCGGGACACATATGGCTACACCTTC. Translated: CASSVGRDTYGYTF.

The count of this clone is one. This chain links TRBV18 with TRBJ2-1; 12 bases are shared with TRBD2. The CDR3 length is 16 residues. V gave up 2 bases and J gave up 7 bases; unmatched junction bases: 6. Germline loops: CDR1 KGHSH, CDR2 LQKENI. This CDR3 reads CASSPILAGGLNEQFF. The CDR3 region has the DNA TGTGCCAGCTCACCAATCCTAGCGGGAGGGTTAAATGAGCAGTTCTTC.

V gene TRBV6-5 combines with J gene TRBJ1-3; TRBD1 might be the D (5 bases). The CDR3 sequence is 13 residues long. The V gene lost 7 bases and the J gene lost 6 bases, with 13 bases spanning the gap. From germline, CDR1 is MNHEY and CDR2 SVGAGI. CDR3 protein: CASTQGPVNTIYF. CDR3 DNA sequence: TGTGCCAGCACCCAGGGTCCCGTAAACACCATATATTTT.

This rearrangement joins TRBV7-2 to TRBJ2-3, with 8 bases matching TRBD2. The CDR3 sequence is 17 residues long. V was clipped by 2 bases and J by 5 bases; unmatched bases: 12. Germline V gene data show CDR1 as SGHTA and CDR2 as FQGNSA. The CDR3 reads CASSLSQGAGAGDTQYF. The CDR3 coding sequence is TGTGCCAGCAGCTTAAGCCAAGGAGCGGGAGCCGGAGATACGCAGTATTTT.

The V gene is TRBV9, the J gene TRBJ2-1; 9 positions agree with TRBD1. V trimming: 3 bases; J trimming: 5 bases; junction bases outside the gene matches: 6. The CDR3 spans 15 residues. Per germline, CDR1 SGDLS and CDR2 YYNGEE. The CDR3 region is CASSAGQGMNNEQFF. The CDR3, as DNA: TGTGCCAGCAGCGCGGGACAGGGCATGAACAATGAGCAGTTCTTC.

The genes are TRBV4-2 and TRBJ1-1; unclear D gene. The CDR3 sequence is 15 residues long. Germline assignment: CDR1 LGHNA and CDR2 YNFKEQ. Deletions cut 0 bases from V and 2 bases from J, with 10 bases between. DNA for the CDR3: TGTGCCAGCAGCCAAGAATTAGCGGTCAACACTGAAGCTTTCTTT. As protein: CASSQELAVNTEAFF.

The chain joins TRBV4-1 to TRBJ2-3; TRBD2 matches 7 bases. The CDR3 has 16 residues. The junction had 8 bases not matched to a gene; V was cut back by 1 base and J by 4 bases. Germline lookup yields CDR1 MGHRA and CDR2 YSYEKL. The CDR3 DNA reads TGCGCCAGCAGCCAAGCTGGCGGGGGTCTATCAGATACGCAGTATTTT. It encodes CASSQAGGGLSDTQYF.

J is TRBJ2-7 and V is TRBV7-2; the D gene could be TRBD1 or TRBD2 (6 bases each). Germline CDR1 is SGHTA and CDR2 is FQGNSA. The CDR3 is 15 amino acids. The germline V and J ends were trimmed by 3 bases and 4 bases, with 16 bases remaining between them. DNA for the CDR3: TGTGCCAGCAGCTTTGGTCTAGGGGGGCTATACGAGCAGTACTTC. This codes for CASSFGLGGLYEQYF.

The gene calls are TRBV7-9 and TRBJ2-2, with 11 bases matching TRBD2. J was trimmed by 1 base and V by 5 bases; bases with no gene match: 6. This CDR3 comprises 17 residues. CDR1 and CDR2 (germline): SEHNR, FQNEAQ (reference sequence). The CDR3 sequence: CASSRSGLAGNTGELFF. The CDR3 region has the DNA TGTGCCAGCAGCCGGTCTGGACTAGCGGGGAACACCGGGGAGCTGTTTTTT.

The chain is built from TRBV2 and TRBJ2-2, with 8 bases aligning to TRBD2. Germline V gene data show CDR1 as SNHLY and CDR2 as FYNNEI. With V trimmed by 6 bases and J by 5 bases, 8 bases remained unmatched. This CDR3 is 15 amino acids long. The CDR3 bases are TGTGCCAGCAGAGCAACTAGCGGAACAACCGGGGAGCTGTTTTTT. It codes for CASRATSGTTGELFF.

The genes are TRBV30 and TRBJ1-2, with a possible D match to TRBD1 (6 bases). Germline V CDR1 and CDR2: GTSNPN, SVGIG (reference sequence). Trimming took off 4 bases at V and 2 bases at J, with 26 bases between the two ends. This CDR3 region has 18 residues. CDR3 sequence (DNA): TGTGCCTGGACCCCCATCGGGGGCAGGGGTCTACTAAACTATGGCTACACCTTC. Its translation: CAWTPIGGRGLLNYGYTF.